The 7 T cell receptor beta chains below come from one sample, sequenced in a study of T cells of healthy individuals. TCRdb reprocessed the 5' RACE reads with MiXCR, giving one entry per CDR3 protein. Among tens of thousands of distinct CDR3 sequences listed, approximately 5% were seen once. These receptors all come from a human donor in good health.

The rearrangement links TRBV4-1 to TRBJ2-4; 7 bases line up with TRBD2. CDR3 length equals 12 residues. CDR1 and CDR2 from the germline V gene are MGHRA and YSYEKL. Trimming took 8 bases from V and 4 from J; bases not matched to a gene: 2. The CDR3, as DNA: TGCGCCAGCCGGGACTATAAAAACATTCAGTACTTC. Its translation is CASRDYKNIQYF.

This clonotype was counted at least ten times. The chain recombines TRBV5-6 with TRBJ2-1, with D possibly matching TRBD2 (6 bases). The V end lost 2 bases, the J end lost 2 bases, and 11 bases lay between the germline ends. Germline CDR1 SGHDT, CDR2 YYEEEE. This CDR3 spans 15 amino acids. CDR3 sequence reads: CASSLREIPYNEQFF. CDR3 nucleotide sequence: TGTGCCAGCAGCTTACGGGAGATACCCTACAATGAGCAGTTCTTC. Using reference TRBV5-6 and TRBJ2-1 for the parts outside the CDR3, the full variable domain is DAGVTQSPTHLIKTRGQQVTLRCSPKSGHDTVSWYQQALGQGPQFIFQYYEEEERQRGNFPDRFSGHQFPNYSSELNVNALLLGDSALYLCASSLREIPYNEQFFGPGTRLTVL.

This clonotype was detected many times. The V gene is TRBV12-3 or TRBV12-4, the J gene TRBJ1-2; D gene uncertain. Trimming removed 5 bases from V and 6 bases from J, with 13 bases in between. This CDR3 contains 13 residues. CDR3 protein: CASSRVRPDGYTF. The CDR3 coding sequence is TGTGCCAGCAGTAGGGTGAGGCCAGATGGCTACACCTTC.

This clonotype was found many times. This chain links TRBV24-1 with TRBJ2-2; 11 nucleotides line up with TRBD2. CDR3 size: 14 residues. With V trimmed by 6 bases and J by 4 bases, 0 bases remained unmatched. From germline, CDR1 is KGHDR and CDR2 SFDVKD. Here the CDR3 reads CATSLAGGTGELFF. DNA for the CDR3: TGTGCCACCAGTCTAGCGGGAGGCACCGGGGAGCTGTTTTTT.

By sample fraction, this clonotype is medium-sized. The chain employs TRBV14 and TRBJ2-3, with a weak D call TRBD2 (5 bases). From germline, CDR1 is SGHDN and CDR2 FVKESK. The CDR3 sequence is 13 residues long. The ends were cut back, 0 bases at V and 8 bases at J, with 9 bases in the middle. The CDR3 is CASSQDLAGTQYF. CDR3 DNA: TGTGCCAGCAGCCAAGATTTGGCGGGTACGCAGTATTTT.

A few counts support this clonotype. The CDR3 is CASSQGGFWQFF. The CDR3 DNA is TGTGCCAGCAGCCAAGGAGGATTCTGGCAGTTCTTC. The chain recombines TRBV3-1 with TRBJ2-1; no clear D gene. V dropped 1 base and J dropped 12 bases, with 10 bases sitting between them. The CDR3 length is 12 residues. Germline V CDR1 and CDR2: LGHDT, YNNKEL (reference sequence).

The table lists this clonotype with many counts. The chain has TRBV7-9 and TRBJ1-4, with D possibly matching TRBD1 (5 bases). The V end lost 5 bases, the J end lost 0 bases, and 7 bases lay between the germline ends. CDR1 and CDR2 from the germline V gene are SEHNR and FQNEAQ (reference sequence). This CDR3 is built from 14 residues. CDR3 in amino acids: CASSPGATNEKLFF. CDR3 nucleotides: TGTGCCAGCAGCCCGGGGGCAACTAATGAAAAACTGTTTTTT.